Below are 5 T cell receptor beta chains sequenced from a single sample in a study of shared clonotypes between healthy human individuals. In the naive CD8 group, cells lacked CD45RO and were positively selected for CCR7, so terminally differentiated effector memory CD45RA+ cells were left out. Sequencing was performed with immunoSEQ multiplex PCR; in TCRdb, only in-frame clones are kept and a portion is missing. The sample holds about 2 million clones, roughly 95% seen once. The sequencing input was naive CD8+ T cells sorted from blood. Receptor source: a man aged 18 to 35 in good health.

The V and J genes are TRBV5-5 and TRBJ2-7; 7 bases align to TRBD1. The CDR3 runs 15 residues. Germline CDR1 and CDR2: SGHKS and YYEKEE (reference sequence). Trimming at V came to 0 bases and at J to 2 bases, leaving 5 bases not matched to a gene. The CDR3 DNA follows: TGTGCCAGCAGCTTGGCACCGGACAGGACCTACGAGCAGTACTTC. This sequence encodes CASSLAPDRTYEQYF.

The J gene is TRBJ1-1, the V gene TRBV5-1; D is undetermined. V lost 1 base and J lost 0, with 10 bases in between. Germline V CDR1 and CDR2: SGHRS, YFSETQ. The CDR3 has 15 amino acids. The CDR3 region is CASSLFTDMNTEAFF. In DNA, the CDR3 is TGCGCCAGCAGCTTGTTCACAGACATGAACACTGAAGCTTTCTTT. Variable domain in full (rest from reference TRBV5-1 and TRBJ1-1): KAGVTQTPRYLIKTRGQQVTLSCSPISGHRSVSWYQQTPGQGLQFLFEYFSETQRNKGNFPGRFSGRQFSNSRSEMNVSTLELGDSALYLCASSLFTDMNTEAFFGQGTRLTVV.

This clone occurred once. This chain's CDR3 is CASSQDRVSPVTDTQYF. CDR3 nucleotide sequence: TGCGCCAGCAGCCAAGATCGTGTGTCCCCGGTCACAGATACGCAGTATTTT. J is TRBJ2-3 and V is TRBV4-3; no clear D. This CDR3 is 17 amino acids long. V gave up 0 bases and J gave up 2 bases, with 15 bases separating them. Germline CDR1 and CDR2: LGHNA and YSLEER.

The rearrangement uses TRBV6-1 and TRBJ1-6; a weak D match, TRBD1 (6 bases). The CDR3 contains 19 residues. Trimming took off 4 bases at V and 0 bases at J, with 19 bases between the two ends. Per germline, CDR1 MNHNS and CDR2 SASEGT. DNA for the CDR3: TGTGCCAGCAGTGTAGGCGGGTACAGGGCACTCTCCTATAATTCACCCCTCCACTTT. Amino acid sequence: CASSVGGYRALSYNSPLHF.

The V call is TRBV6-6, the J call TRBJ2-5, with D uncertain. This CDR3 has 11 amino acids. Trimming shortened V by 6 bases and J by 4 bases, and 6 bases separated the two germline ends. CDR1 is MNHNY, CDR2 SVGAGI, per germline (reference sequence). CDR3 protein: CASRGRETQYF. Here the CDR3 DNA reads TGTGCCAGCAGGGGAAGAGAGACCCAGTACTTC.